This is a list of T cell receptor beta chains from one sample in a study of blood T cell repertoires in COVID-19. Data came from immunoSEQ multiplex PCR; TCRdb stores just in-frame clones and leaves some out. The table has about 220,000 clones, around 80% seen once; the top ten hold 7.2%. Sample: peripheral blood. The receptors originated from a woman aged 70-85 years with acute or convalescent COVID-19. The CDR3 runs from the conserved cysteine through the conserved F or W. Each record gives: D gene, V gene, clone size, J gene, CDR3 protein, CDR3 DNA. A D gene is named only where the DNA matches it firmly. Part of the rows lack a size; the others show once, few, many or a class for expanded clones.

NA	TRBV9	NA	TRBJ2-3	CASSLSISTDTQYF	TGTGCCAGCAGCCTAAGTATTAGCACAGATACGCAGTATTTT
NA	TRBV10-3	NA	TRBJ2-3	CAISGRDSHTDTQYF	TGTGCCATCAGTGGGCGGGACTCCCACACAGATACGCAGTATTTT
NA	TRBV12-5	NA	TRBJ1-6	CASGPYDSPLHF	TGTGCTAGTGGACCCTACGATTCACCCCTCCACTTT
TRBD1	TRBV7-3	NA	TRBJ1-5	CASSRGTGEDNQPQHF	TGTGCCAGCAGCCGAGGGACAGGGGAAGACAATCAGCCCCAGCATTTT
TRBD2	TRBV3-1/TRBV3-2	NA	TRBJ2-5	CASRRLAGGYETQYF	TGTGCCAGCAGGCGACTAGCGGGGGGCTATGAGACCCAGTACTTC
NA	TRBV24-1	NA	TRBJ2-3	CATSDRATPSTDTQYF	TGTGCCACCAGTGATAGAGCGACTCCTAGCACAGATACGCAGTATTTT
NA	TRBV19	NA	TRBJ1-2	CASIPPGVDYGYTF	TGTGCCAGTATTCCTCCAGGGGTGGATTATGGCTACACCTTC
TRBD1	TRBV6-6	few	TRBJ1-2	CASNLQGAEGYTF	TGTGCCAGCAACCTACAGGGGGCCGAAGGCTACACCTTC
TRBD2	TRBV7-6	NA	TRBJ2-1	CASSVSTGGAGRQFF	TGTGCCAGCAGCGTATCGACCGGGGGGGCGGGGAGGCAGTTCTTC
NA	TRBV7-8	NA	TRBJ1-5	CASSLGASSNQPQHF	TGTGCCAGCAGCTTAGGGGCTTCGAGCAATCAGCCCCAGCATTTT
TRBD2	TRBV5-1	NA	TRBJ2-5	CASSLEGTTTATQYF	TGCGCCAGCAGCTTGGAGGGGACTACCACCGCCACCCAGTACTTC
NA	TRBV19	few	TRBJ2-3	CASSISGSDTQYF	TGTGCCAGTAGTATATCGGGTTCAGATACGCAGTATTTT
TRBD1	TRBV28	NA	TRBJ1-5	CASSPRDSSNQPQHF	TGTGCCAGCAGTCCTAGGGACAGTAGCAATCAGCCCCAGCATTTT
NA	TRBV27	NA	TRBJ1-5	CASGIHRDPNF	TGTGCCAGCGGAATTCACAGGGACCCGAACTTT
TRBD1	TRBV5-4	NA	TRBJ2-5	CASSLEDREETQYF	TGTGCCAGCAGCTTGGAGGACAGGGAGGAGACCCAGTACTTC
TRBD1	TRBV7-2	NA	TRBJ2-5	CASPPPDRGETQYF	TGTGCCAGCCCCCCCCCGGACAGGGGAGAGACCCAGTACTTC
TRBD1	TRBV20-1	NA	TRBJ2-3	CSAGTGTGQYF	TGCAGTGCAGGAACCGGGACAGGGCAGTATTTT
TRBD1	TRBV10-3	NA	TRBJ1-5	CAISVNRGQEPQHF	TGTGCCATCAGCGTAAACAGGGGTCAAGAGCCCCAGCATTTT
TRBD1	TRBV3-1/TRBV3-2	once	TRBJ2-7	CASSEGAADEQYF	TGTGCCAGCAGCGAGGGGGCTGCGGACGAGCAGTACTTC
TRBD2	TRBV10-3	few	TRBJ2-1	CAISGQAGADNEQFF	TGTGCCATCAGTGGGCAAGCGGGAGCTGACAATGAGCAGTTCTTC
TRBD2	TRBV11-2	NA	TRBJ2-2	CASSLAAPVGRGTGELFF	TGTGCCAGCAGCTTAGCCGCCCCCGTTGGGCGGGGGACCGGGGAGCTGTTTTTT
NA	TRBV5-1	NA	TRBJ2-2	CASRLSAIANTGELFF	TGCGCCAGCAGACTTTCAGCGATCGCGAACACCGGGGAGCTGTTTTTT
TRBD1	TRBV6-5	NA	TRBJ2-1	CASRASRDRGNEQFF	TGTGCCAGCAGGGCCAGCCGGGACAGGGGGAATGAGCAGTTCTTC
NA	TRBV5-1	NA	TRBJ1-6	CASSFGTYNSPLHF	TGCGCCAGCAGCTTCGGGACCTATAATTCACCCCTCCACTTT
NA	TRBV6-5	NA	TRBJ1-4	CASSKTATNEKLFF	TGTGCCAGCAGTAAGACAGCTACTAATGAAAAACTGTTTTTT
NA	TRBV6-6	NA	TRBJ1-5	CASRPGQRNQPQHF	TGTGCCAGCAGGCCCGGACAGCGCAATCAGCCCCAGCATTTT
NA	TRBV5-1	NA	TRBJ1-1	CASSLRRDTEAFF	TGCGCCAGCAGCTTGCGACGGGACACTGAAGCTTTCTTT
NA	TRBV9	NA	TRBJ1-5	CACTGRNQPQHF	TGTGCCTGTACAGGGCGCAATCAGCCCCAGCATTTT
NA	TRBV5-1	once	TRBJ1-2	CASSFGNGANYGYTF	TGCGCCAGCAGCTTCGGGAATGGGGCTAACTATGGCTACACCTTC
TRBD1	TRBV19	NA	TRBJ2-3	CASSPPPGQDTDTQYF	TGTGCCAGTAGTCCCCCCCCGGGACAGGACACAGATACGCAGTATTTT
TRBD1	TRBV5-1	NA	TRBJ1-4	CASSLQGQGNEKLFF	TGCGCCAGCAGCTTGCAAGGACAGGGGAATGAAAAACTGTTTTTT
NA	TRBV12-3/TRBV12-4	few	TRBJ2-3	CASSSQEGDTQYF	TGTGCCAGCAGTTCCCAAGAGGGAGATACGCAGTATTTT
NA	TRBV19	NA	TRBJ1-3	CASSIGDRGNTIYF	TGTGCCAGTAGTATAGGAGACAGGGGAAACACCATATATTTT
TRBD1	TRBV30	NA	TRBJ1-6	CAWSVGLSTGGNSPLHF	TGTGCCTGGAGTGTGGGCCTATCGACAGGGGGCAATTCACCCCTCCACTTT
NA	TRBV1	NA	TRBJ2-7	CTSSLRLAPSGVTQNEQYF	TGCACCAGCAGCTTACGACTAGCCCCCAGCGGGGTAACGCAGAACGAGCAGTACTTC
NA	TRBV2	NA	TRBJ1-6	CASSTDRRGSPLHF	TGTGCCAGCAGCACAGACAGAAGGGGATCACCCCTCCACTTT
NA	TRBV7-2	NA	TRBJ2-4	CASSLVAENIQYF	TGTGCCAGCAGCTTAGTGGCGGAGAACATTCAGTACTTC
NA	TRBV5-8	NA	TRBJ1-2	CASSLGQVPSLNGYTF	TGTGCCAGCAGCTTGGGGCAGGTACCCAGCCTAAATGGCTACACCTTC
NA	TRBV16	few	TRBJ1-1	CASSQYHLAGANTEAFF	TGTGCCAGCAGCCAATACCATCTGGCAGGGGCGAACACTGAAGCTTTCTTT
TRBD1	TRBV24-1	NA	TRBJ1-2	CATSDLLTGEGYTF	TGTGCCACCAGTGATCTGCTGACAGGGGAGGGCTACACCTTC
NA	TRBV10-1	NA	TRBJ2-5	CASSDTGKETQYF	TGCGCCAGCAGTGATACGGGGAAAGAGACCCAGTACTTC
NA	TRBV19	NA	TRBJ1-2	CASSIRWWPSGGYTF	TGTGCCAGTAGTATACGATGGTGGCCAAGTGGTGGCTACACCTTC
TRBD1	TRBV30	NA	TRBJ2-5	CAWSSLRDSQETQYF	TGTGCCTGGAGTTCCCTCCGGGACAGCCAAGAGACCCAGTACTTC
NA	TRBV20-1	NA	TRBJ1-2	CSASEQEGYGYTF	TGCAGTGCTAGTGAGCAGGAGGGCTATGGCTACACCTTC
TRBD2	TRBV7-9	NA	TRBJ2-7	CASSHAGLAPEQYF	TGTGCCAGCAGCCACGCAGGACTAGCCCCCGAGCAGTACTTC
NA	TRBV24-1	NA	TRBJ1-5	CATSDPRGGVNQPQHF	TGTGCCACCAGTGACCCTAGGGGGGGAGTAAACCAGCCCCAGCATTTT
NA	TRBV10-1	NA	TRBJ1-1	CASSESGGTEAFF	TGCGCCAGCAGTGAGTCAGGGGGAACTGAAGCTTTCTTT
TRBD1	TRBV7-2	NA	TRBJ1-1	CASSPRTGFRQDRAFF	TGTGCCAGCAGCCCCCGGACAGGGTTTCGCCAAGACAGAGCTTTCTTT
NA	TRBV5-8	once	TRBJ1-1	CASSLVENAEAFF	TGTGCCAGCAGCTTGGTCGAGAACGCTGAAGCTTTCTTT
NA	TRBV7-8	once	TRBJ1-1	CASARGGAWIEAFF	TGTGCCAGCGCCAGAGGCGGTGCGTGGATTGAAGCTTTCTTT
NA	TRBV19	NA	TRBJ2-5	CASSGRQETQYF	TGTGCCAGTTCTGGCCGCCAAGAGACCCAGTACTTC
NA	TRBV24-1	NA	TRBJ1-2	CATSDKSHYTF	TGTGCCACCAGTGATAAGAGCCACTACACCTTC
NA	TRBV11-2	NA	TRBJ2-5	CASSTGGTQYF	TGTGCCAGCAGCACAGGTGGGACCCAGTACTTC
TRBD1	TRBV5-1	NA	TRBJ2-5	CASSWGTGQGEETQYF	TGCGCCAGCAGCTGGGGAACGGGACAGGGAGAGGAGACCCAGTACTTC
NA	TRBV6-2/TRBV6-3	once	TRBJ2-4	CASSYRVGVKNIQYF	TGTGCCAGCAGTTACCGGGTGGGTGTTAAAAACATTCAGTACTTC
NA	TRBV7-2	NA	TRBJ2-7	CASSSAGTSDYEQYF	TGTGCCAGCAGCTCGGCGGGGACGTCGGACTACGAGCAGTACTTC
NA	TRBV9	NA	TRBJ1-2	CASSASPSSVNYGYTF	TGTGCCAGCAGCGCCAGTCCCAGTAGCGTTAACTATGGCTACACCTTC